These 28 T cell receptor beta chains came from one sample sequenced in a study of shared clonotypes between healthy human individuals. Libraries were prepared by immunoSEQ multiplex PCR; TCRdb keeps only in-frame clonotypes and omits some of them. This table has about 730,000 clones, 55% to 80% appearing once. Sequencing used memory CD4+ T cells sorted from blood. Subset indicated: CD45RA-negative fraction. The receptors shown here come from a woman aged 30 to 39 in good health.

This chain connects TRBV10-3 to TRBJ2-1; the D call may be TRBD1 or TRBD2 (6 bases each). The V gene's germline CDR1 is ENHRY and CDR2 SYGVKD. V shed 4 bases and J shed 7 bases, with 14 bases lying between them. The CDR3 is made up of 14 amino acids. This CDR3 is CAISGARGRNEQFF. Here the CDR3 DNA reads TGTGCCATCAGTGGGGCGAGGGGGAGGAATGAGCAGTTCTTC.

CDR3 nucleotides: TGCGCCAGCAGTGAGTCTCGGGGCAGAGGGTACTTC. Amino acid sequence: CASSESRGRGYF. This chain links TRBV10-1 with TRBJ2-7, with D perhaps being TRBD1 or TRBD2 (5 bases each). V lost 0 bases, J lost 12 bases, and 12 bases lay in between. CDR3 length equals 12 residues. Germline lookup yields CDR1 WNHNN and CDR2 SYGVQD (reference sequence).

This clone came up once. The sample carries other DNA sequences with the same CDR3. This chain uses TRBV5-1 with TRBJ2-7; TRBD2 matches 13 bases. The germline V gene has CDR1 SGHRS and CDR2 YFSETQ. The CDR3 covers 15 residues. J was trimmed by 3 bases and V by 4 bases; bases with no gene match: 4. The CDR3 nucleotides read TGCGCCAGCAGCCCCGGGACTAGCGGGGACTACGAGCAGTACTTC. Amino acid sequence: CASSPGTSGDYEQYF.

V and J are TRBV7-9 and TRBJ2-3, with no clear D. Trimming took 1 base from V and 4 from J, leaving 6 bases between them. The CDR3 is made up of 13 amino acids. Germline loops: CDR1 SEHNR, CDR2 FQNEAQ (reference sequence). CDR3 protein: CASSLEVPDTQYF. The CDR3 coding sequence is TGTGCCAGCAGCTTAGAAGTCCCAGATACGCAGTATTTT.

V gene TRBV28 combines with J gene TRBJ1-1, with D perhaps TRBD1 (5 bases). The CDR3 totals 17 residues. Germline V gene lookup returns CDR1 MDHEN and CDR2 SYDVKM. With 8 bases removed from V and 5 bases from J, the gap between germline ends came to 27 bases. CDR3: CASFDPRDQGRGTEAFF. The CDR3 DNA is TGTGCCAGCTTCGATCCGCGGGACCAAGGGCGGGGAACTGAAGCTTTCTTT.

Points on this clone: The same CDR3 is also encoded by other DNA sequences in this sample. J is TRBJ1-1 and V is TRBV18; tentatively, D is TRBD1 (6 bases). The CDR3 is 14 amino acids. Germline V lookup: CDR1 KGHSH, CDR2 LQKENI. V was cut by 3 bases and J by 2 bases, with 10 bases left in between. The CDR3 loop reads CASSPRTANTEAFF. The CDR3 DNA sequence: TGTGCCAGCTCACCCAGGACAGCTAACACTGAAGCTTTCTTT.

The J gene is TRBJ1-6, the V gene TRBV15; D may be TRBD1 (6 bases). Germline V gene data show CDR1 as LNHNV and CDR2 as YYDKDF (reference sequence). The CDR3 sequence is 16 residues long. The V and J ends lost 1 base and 2 bases respectively, with 9 bases between them. Here the CDR3 reads CATSRAGGAYNSPLHF. In nucleotides, the CDR3 is TGTGCCACCAGCAGAGCTGGGGGCGCCTATAATTCACCCCTCCACTTT. Filled out from reference TRBV15 and TRBJ1-6, the complete variable domain reads DAMVIQNPRYQVTQFGKPVTLSCSQTLNHNVMYWYQQKSSQAPKLLFHYYDKDFNNEADTPDNFQSRRPNTSFCFLDIRSPGLGDTAMYLCATSRAGGAYNSPLHFGNGTRLTVT.

The chain combines TRBV18 with TRBJ2-7; the match to TRBD2 covers 10 bases. The ends lost 6 bases at V and 5 bases at J; junction bases unmatched: 16. The CDR3 is 17 amino acids. Germline CDR1 KGHSH, CDR2 LQKENI. CDR3 amino acids: CASSPGAGGPISHEQYF. The CDR3 DNA follows: TGTGCCAGCTCTCCCGGAGCGGGAGGGCCGATTAGCCACGAGCAGTACTTC. Full variable domain (rest looked up from reference TRBV18 and TRBJ2-7): NAGVMQNPRHLVRRRGQEARLRCSPMKGHSHVYWYRQLPEEGLKFMVYLQKENIIDESGMPKERFSAEFPKEGPSILRIQQVVRGDSAAYFCASSPGAGGPISHEQYFGPGTRLTVT.

To note about this clone: The sample has other DNA sequences that encode this CDR3 too. CDR3 in amino acids: CASSRTANTEAFF. DNA of the CDR3: TGCGCCAGCAGCCGGACAGCGAACACTGAAGCTTTCTTT. V usage is TRBV4-1 and J usage is TRBJ1-1; tentatively, D is TRBD1 (6 bases). Trimming took 4 bases from V and 1 from J, leaving 7 bases between them. Germline values: CDR1 MGHRA, CDR2 YSYEKL. This CDR3 comprises 13 residues.

In DNA form, the CDR3 reads TGCGCCAGCAGCCTTACGTCAGGGGACGGAGATACGCAGTATTTT. This translates into CASSLTSGDGDTQYF. This rearrangement joins TRBV5-1 to TRBJ2-3, with a tentative D call TRBD1 (6 bases). V lost 4 bases and J lost 5, with 17 bases in between. The germline CDR1 and CDR2 sequences are SGHRS and YFSETQ. The CDR3 runs to 15 residues.

This chain joins TRBV6-5 and TRBJ1-5; 12 bases are shared with TRBD1. V lost 6 bases, J lost 6 bases, and 6 bases stayed unmatched. The CDR3 spans 15 residues. In germline, CDR1 is MNHEY, CDR2 SVGAGI. As DNA, the CDR3 is TGTGCCAGCAGGAAGGGACAGGGGGCGGGTCAGCCCCAGCATTTT. This codes for CASRKGQGAGQPQHF.

V usage is TRBV11-2 and J usage is TRBJ2-1, with D possibly matching TRBD1 (6 bases). V was shortened by 1 base and J by 4 bases, with 8 bases between the two germline ends. Germline V gene lookup returns CDR1 SGHAT and CDR2 FQNNGV. The CDR3 is 14 amino acids. The CDR3 protein is CASSLGQGYNEQFF. CDR3 coding DNA: TGTGCCAGCAGCTTAGGGCAGGGGTACAATGAGCAGTTCTTC. Looking up the rest from reference TRBV11-2 and TRBJ2-1 gives the full variable domain: EAGVAQSPRYKIIEKRQSVAFWCNPISGHATLYWYQQILGQGPKLLIQFQNNGVVDDSQLPKDRFSAERLKGVDSTLKIQPAKLEDSAVYLCASSLGQGYNEQFFGPGTRLTVL.

V and J are TRBV9 and TRBJ2-2; the D call may be TRBD1 or TRBD2 (5 bases each). The germline gives CDR1 SGDLS, CDR2 YYNGEE. The CDR3 totals 16 residues. V lost 4 bases, J lost 4 bases, and 17 bases lay in between. CDR3 coding DNA: TGTGCCAGCAGCCCCGTGGGGACGCTCATCACCGGGGAGCTGTTTTTT. Translated: CASSPVGTLITGELFF.

In this sample, this clone turned up many times. This chain joins TRBV28 and TRBJ1-2; D possibly corresponds to TRBD1 (6 bases). The CDR3 length is 13 residues. V was pared by 7 bases and J by 8 bases, with 17 bases between. Germline values: CDR1 MDHEN, CDR2 SYDVKM. CDR3 coding DNA: TGTGCCAGCACCTCACAACAGGGAAAAGGCTACACCTTC. This gives the protein CASTSQQGKGYTF.

In this sample, this clone turned up a few times. V and J are TRBV7-8 and TRBJ2-5; 7 bases are a match to TRBD2. Trimming removed 4 bases from V and 5 bases from J; junction bases left unmatched: 10. The CDR3 is 15 amino acids. Germline V gene sequence: CDR1 SGHVS, CDR2 FQNEAQ. CDR3 sequence reads: CASSSRGGRSETQYF. Here the CDR3 DNA reads TGTGCCAGCAGCTCCCGGGGAGGGAGATCGGAGACCCAGTACTTC.

The J gene is TRBJ2-7, the V gene TRBV6-5; TRBD2 might be the D (7 bases). The V gene lost 5 bases and the J gene lost 4 bases, with 18 bases spanning the gap. This CDR3 has 15 amino acids. In germline, CDR1 is MNHEY, CDR2 SVGAGI. The DNA of the CDR3 is TGTGCCAGCAGTGGACAGACTAGCCAACCGTACGAGCAGTACTTC. Translated: CASSGQTSQPYEQYF.

This clone occurred many times. V gene TRBV6-1 combines with J gene TRBJ2-7; perhaps TRBD2 as D (6 bases). Germline values: CDR1 MNHNS, CDR2 SASEGT. CDR3 size: 15 residues. V was pared by 8 bases and J by 3 bases, with 20 bases between. CDR3 protein: CASVKSGTDYYEQYF. CDR3 DNA sequence: TGTGCCAGCGTCAAATCCGGGACTGACTACTACGAGCAGTACTTC.

The gene calls are TRBV19 and TRBJ2-7; 8 bases align to TRBD1. V gave up 4 bases and J gave up 6 bases; unmatched junction bases: 8. Per the germline V gene, CDR1 is LNHDA and CDR2 is SQIVND (reference sequence). This CDR3 comprises 14 residues. In DNA, the CDR3 is TGTGCCAGTAGTACGGGCCAGGGGGCTGCCGAGCAGTACTTC. It specifies CASSTGQGAAEQYF.

The genes are TRBV4-2 and TRBJ2-7; TRBD2 agrees at 11 bases. CDR3 size: 17 residues. The germline gives CDR1 LGHNA, CDR2 YNFKEQ. V was pared by 2 bases and J by 2 bases, with 8 bases of the junction left unmatched. The CDR3 DNA follows: TGTGCCAGCAGCCAACCCGGACTAGCGGGCGGTCCCTACGAGCAGTACTTC. Encoded protein: CASSQPGLAGGPYEQYF.

This clone has just a few counts. The chain uses TRBV6-5 and TRBJ2-1; 7 positions agree with TRBD1. The length of the CDR3 is 15 residues. The ends lost 2 bases at V and 3 bases at J; junction bases unmatched: 4. Germline V CDR1 and CDR2: MNHEY, SVGAGI. The DNA of the CDR3 is TGTGCCAGCAGTTACCGGGACAGTGACTACAATGAGCAGTTCTTC. This gives the protein CASSYRDSDYNEQFF.

The chain has TRBV5-5 and TRBJ2-2, with TRBD2 matching 15 bases. Germline V gene sequence: CDR1 SGHKS, CDR2 YYEKEE (reference sequence). The CDR3 loop spans 16 amino acids. The ends lost 7 bases at V and 1 base at J; junction bases unmatched: 2. This chain's CDR3 is CASGLAGGKNTGELFF. CDR3 nucleotide sequence: TGTGCCAGCGGACTAGCGGGAGGGAAGAACACCGGGGAGCTGTTTTTT.

This clone was observed a single time. The chain joins TRBV14 to TRBJ2-5, with 8 bases identical to TRBD1. The CDR3 length is 14 residues. Germline V gene lookup returns CDR1 SGHDN and CDR2 FVKESK. V lost 6 bases and J lost 2; bases outside the gene matches: 5. The CDR3 DNA is TGTGCCAGCAGGCCCAGGGGGCGGCAAGAGACCCAGTACTTC. This translates into CASRPRGRQETQYF.

The chain couples TRBV18 to TRBJ2-7; a weak D match, TRBD2 (6 bases). V was shortened by 0 bases and J by 3 bases, with 12 bases between the two germline ends. Per the germline V gene, CDR1 is KGHSH and CDR2 is LQKENI. There are 15 residues in the CDR3. DNA of the CDR3: TGTGCCAGCTCACCACCTAGCGGACTGGTCTACGAGCAGTACTTC. It specifies CASSPPSGLVYEQYF.

The chain links TRBV6-1 to TRBJ1-4; 7 bases align to TRBD1. From germline, CDR1 is MNHNS and CDR2 SASEGT. With 6 bases clipped from V and 8 bases from J, the junction kept 9 bases outside the gene matches. The CDR3 extends over 14 amino acids. CDR3 loop: CASSETGFGEKLFF. CDR3 DNA: TGTGCCAGCAGCGAGACAGGGTTCGGCGAAAAACTGTTTTTT.

Notes on this clone: The sample carries other DNA sequences with the same CDR3. In DNA, the CDR3 is TGCGCCAGCAGCTTGGACAGCTCATCCTACAATGAGCAGTTCTTC. It translates to CASSLDSSSYNEQFF. The rearrangement uses TRBV5-1 and TRBJ2-1; no reliable D call. Germline-derived CDR1 and CDR2 are SGHRS and YFSETQ. The CDR3 sequence is 15 residues long. The V end was cut by 0 bases, the J end by 1 base, with 8 bases between.

This rearrangement joins TRBV6-5 to TRBJ1-3, with TRBD1 matching over 9 bases. In germline, CDR1 is MNHEY, CDR2 SVGAGI. Trimming removed 8 bases from V and 2 bases from J; junction bases left unmatched: 1. The CDR3 is made up of 13 amino acids. CDR3 DNA sequence: TGTGCCAGCCGGACAGGGGCTGGAAACACCATATATTTT. Encoded protein: CASRTGAGNTIYF.

The chain is built from TRBV7-9 and TRBJ2-5, with D possibly TRBD2 on 6 matching bases. The J call may be mistaken, given a closer DNA end match to TRBJ2-7. CDR3 length equals 12 residues. Germline assignment: CDR1 SEHNR and CDR2 FQNEAQ (reference sequence). CDR3 in DNA: TGTGCCAGCAGCCGACTAGACCACGAGCAGTACTTC. Protein sequence: CASSRLDHEQYF.

This clone has ten or more counts. The rearrangement joins TRBV29-1 to TRBJ1-2; D remains ambiguous. CDR3 length: 12 amino acids. V lost 3 bases and J lost 1, with 6 bases in between. Germline CDR1 and CDR2: SQVTM and ANQGSEA. The DNA of the CDR3 is TGCAGCGTTGACCAAGTTAACTATGGCTACACCTTC. Protein: CSVDQVNYGYTF.